The present TCR beta chain was sequenced within a study of response to subunit inactivated influenza vaccine. Many counts were recorded for this clonotype. The antigen remains unidentified. The CDR3 is 15 amino acids. V was shortened by 0 bases and J by 0 bases, with 9 bases between the two germline ends. Germline CDR1 reads DFQATT; CDR2 reads SNEGSKA (reference sequence). Findings and limits, study-wide: It was the authors' suggestion that each seasonal influenza vaccination recruits few new T cells.

TCRdb re-called the RT-PCR reads through MiXCR, storing one row per CDR3 protein. The data contain more than 400,000 distinct CDR3 sequences, roughly 7.9% of them seen just once; the ten biggest clones take up around 13%. The TCR was taken from a man in his fifties or sixties who received an inactivated influenza vaccine. The sequencing here drew on PBMCs from blood, taken about 23 months after vaccination. The chain combines TRBV20-1 with TRBJ2-1, with D tentatively TRBD2 (6 bases). This chain's CDR3 is CSARDFGSSYNEQFF. The CDR3, as DNA: TGCAGTGCTAGAGATTTCGGGAGCTCCTACAATGAGCAGTTCTTC.